This TCR beta chain was identified in a study of tumor-infiltrating lymphocytes in primary liver carcinoma. The study extracted blood RNA from unsorted whole blood and also extracted germline DNA. Germline V gene data show CDR1 as SGDLS and CDR2 as YYNGEE. CDR3 length: 18 amino acids. V lost 0 bases and J lost 5; bases outside the gene matches: 11. The input was 450 to 500 ng total RNA; TCR beta cDNA was made from it with a constant-region primer. Three-round nested multiplex PCR performed with slightly modified ARM-PCR produced the TCR beta libraries. TRBV1-TRBV30 forward primers and a C-beta reverse primer were used in the first two PCR rounds, which each ran for nine to ten cycles. Each CDR3 protein gets one entry after TCRdb re-called the multiplex PCR reads with MiXCR. Here the sample spans fewer than 400,000 distinct CDR3 sequences, approximately 58% being singletons.

The TCR originated in a young woman with primary liver carcinoma and hepatitis B virus infection. The sequencing input was peripheral blood. V is TRBV9 and J is TRBJ2-1; TRBD1 matches 10 bases. DNA of the CDR3: TGTGCCAGCAGCGTAGCTCGCCTGGGACAGGGGACTAACAATGAGCAGTTCTTC. Protein: CASSVARLGQGTNNEQFF.